Following are 21 T cell receptor beta chains from one sample sequenced in a study of blood T cell repertoires in COVID-19. The assay was immunoSEQ multiplex PCR, and TCRdb's table has in-frame clones only and misses some. The sample shows approximately 440,000 clones, about nine tenths of them seen only once. The sequencing sample was made of peripheral blood. The receptors originated from a woman between 45 and 60 years old with COVID-19, enrolled during active disease.

This chain links TRBV9 with TRBJ1-2; 9 positions match TRBD1. Unmatched junction bases numbered 6, after V lost 2 bases and J lost 7 bases. The germline V gene has CDR1 SGDLS and CDR2 YYNGEE. The CDR3 extends over 14 amino acids. The chain's CDR3 is CASSVTGGGGGYTF. CDR3 sequence (DNA): TGTGCCAGCAGCGTGACAGGGGGAGGCGGTGGCTACACCTTC.

This clone was counted a single time. The chain has TRBV2 and TRBJ1-2; D may be TRBD1 (6 bases). Germline assignment: CDR1 SNHLY and CDR2 FYNNEI. V dropped 4 bases and J dropped 7 bases, with 22 bases sitting between them. The CDR3 has 16 amino acids. CDR3 nucleotides: TGTGCCAGCAGTGGGCACTCGACAGGATTCGCACTTGGCTACACCTTC. This codes for CASSGHSTGFALGYTF.

The rearrangement joins TRBV5-1 to TRBJ1-1; 7 bases align to TRBD1. CDR1 and CDR2 (germline): SGHRS, YFSETQ. V dropped 4 bases and J dropped 8; count of bases not matched to a gene: 5. The CDR3 runs to 12 residues. The chain's CDR3 is CASSLRQGEAFF. The CDR3 nucleotides are TGCGCCAGCAGCCTGAGACAGGGCGAAGCTTTCTTT.

The chain employs TRBV14 and TRBJ1-6; possibly TRBD1 for D (5 bases). Trimming stripped 1 base from V and 7 bases from J, with 14 bases between. The CDR3 length is 16 residues. Per the germline V gene, CDR1 is SGHDN and CDR2 is FVKESK. CDR3 amino acids: CASSQAVGTVNSPLHF. CDR3 bases: TGTGCCAGCAGCCAAGCGGTGGGGACTGTGAATTCACCCCTCCACTTT.

This clone showed up just once. V gene TRBV7-2 combines with J gene TRBJ2-3; TRBD2 agrees at 13 bases. Trimming at V came to 0 bases and at J to 2 bases, leaving 14 bases not matched to a gene. CDR1 is SGHTA, CDR2 FQGNSA, per germline. CDR3 length: 21 amino acids. Written as DNA, the CDR3 is TGTGCCAGCAGCTTAGCAGGGTCACCCCAACTAGCGGGGGGGATCACAGATACGCAGTATTTT. Its translation is CASSLAGSPQLAGGITDTQYF.

The genes are TRBV7-2 and TRBJ1-1; TRBD1 might be the D (5 bases). The CDR3 has 14 amino acids. V lost 5 bases to trimming and J lost 4 bases, with 14 bases between them. From germline, CDR1 is SGHTA and CDR2 FQGNSA. CDR3 region: CASSTRVGGTEAFF. Written as DNA, the CDR3 is TGTGCCAGCAGCACGAGGGTGGGGGGCACTGAAGCTTTCTTT.

The chain employs TRBV2 and TRBJ1-1, with 9 bases that match TRBD1. This CDR3 is built from 14 residues. With 5 bases clipped from V and 5 bases from J, the junction kept 6 bases outside the gene matches. CDR1 SNHLY and CDR2 FYNNEI come from the germline V gene. The CDR3 region is CASSTGTGSTEAFF. The CDR3 bases are TGTGCCAGCAGTACAGGGACAGGGAGTACTGAAGCTTTCTTT.

This chain joins TRBV27 and TRBJ2-1; 7 bases align to TRBD1. V lost 3 bases and J lost 9; bases outside the gene matches: 11. The CDR3 covers 15 residues. Germline CDR1 reads MNHEY; CDR2 reads SMNVEV (reference sequence). The CDR3 nucleotides read TGTGCCAGCAGTTTCGCCGAGGGGGCGCAGGGTGAGCAGTTCTTC. Protein sequence: CASSFAEGAQGEQFF.

This chain uses TRBV5-1 with TRBJ2-2; D is possibly TRBD1 (6 bases). This CDR3 is built from 15 residues. Deletions cut 0 bases from V and 3 bases from J, with 9 bases between. Per germline, CDR1 SGHRS and CDR2 YFSETQ. The CDR3 protein is CASSLGGPHTGELFF. DNA of the CDR3: TGCGCCAGCAGCTTGGGGGGGCCGCACACCGGGGAGCTGTTTTTT.

The chain combines TRBV27 with TRBJ2-3; 8 bases fit TRBD2. The trim removed 5 bases at V and 2 bases at J, leaving 12 bases unmatched. Germline CDR1 is MNHEY and CDR2 is SMNVEV (reference sequence). This CDR3 is 17 amino acids long. CDR3 amino acids: CASSVSGTRPYTDTQYF. CDR3 sequence (DNA): TGTGCCAGCAGTGTCTCCGGGACTAGGCCTTACACAGATACGCAGTATTTT.

The chain has TRBV5-1 and TRBJ2-7; TRBD2 might be the D (7 bases). There are 17 residues in the CDR3. Germline CDR1 SGHRS, CDR2 YFSETQ. The V end was cut by 4 bases, the J end by 3 bases, with 23 bases between. Here the CDR3 DNA reads TGCGCCAGCAGCCGAATCGTAGGGGGAGGGATAGGCTACGAGCAGTACTTC. It translates to CASSRIVGGGIGYEQYF. The entire variable domain, with the rest obtained from reference TRBV5-1 and TRBJ2-7, is as follows: KAGVTQTPRYLIKTRGQQVTLSCSPISGHRSVSWYQQTPGQGLQFLFEYFSETQRNKGNFPGRFSGRQFSNSRSEMNVSTLELGDSALYLCASSRIVGGGIGYEQYFGPGTRLTVT.

This clone was detected only once. This chain connects TRBV12-3 or TRBV12-4 to TRBJ1-5; no definite D call. The V end was cut by 4 bases, the J end by 11 bases, with 15 bases between. The CDR3 has 13 residues. In DNA, the CDR3 is TGTGCCAGCAGTTCCCAATCCGTCTTAGCCCAGCATTTT. This sequence encodes CASSSQSVLAQHF.

This chain uses TRBV25-1 with TRBJ1-1; D gene unclear. Trimming left V 10 bases short and J 3 bases short, with 9 bases between. Germline V gives CDR1 MGHDK, CDR2 SYGVNS. The length of the CDR3 is 11 residues. CDR3 sequence: CATQFYTEAFF. In DNA, the CDR3 is TGTGCCACCCAGTTCTACACTGAAGCTTTCTTT. Variable domain in full (rest from reference TRBV25-1 and TRBJ1-1): EADIYQTPRYLVIGTGKKITLECSQTMGHDKMYWYQQDPGMELHLIHYSYGVNSTEKGDLSSESTVSRIRTEHFPLTLESARPSHTSQYLCATQFYTEAFFGQGTRLTVV.

The chain has TRBV11-2 and TRBJ2-7; 7 positions match TRBD1. The CDR3 spans 15 residues. CDR1 is SGHAT, CDR2 FQNNGV, per germline. Trimming at V came to 5 bases and at J to 9 bases, leaving 16 bases not matched to a gene. CDR3 sequence (DNA): TGTGCCAGCAGCCAGCTCAGGGGGACAGTTAGAGGGCAGTACTTC. Encoded protein: CASSQLRGTVRGQYF.

The rearrangement joins TRBV11-2 to TRBJ2-1; the match to TRBD2 covers 13 bases. The V and J ends lost 10 bases and 3 bases, in that order; junction bases with no gene match: 6. Germline V gene data show CDR1 as SGHAT and CDR2 as FQNNGV. The CDR3 is 15 amino acids. CDR3: CATRTSGGHYNEQFF. The CDR3 DNA reads as TGTGCCACCCGGACTAGCGGGGGACACTACAATGAGCAGTTCTTC. Full variable domain (missing parts from reference TRBV11-2 and TRBJ2-1): EAGVAQSPRYKIIEKRQSVAFWCNPISGHATLYWYQQILGQGPKLLIQFQNNGVVDDSQLPKDRFSAERLKGVDSTLKIQPAKLEDSAVYLCATRTSGGHYNEQFFGPGTRLTVL.

The rearrangement links TRBV28 to TRBJ1-2; D call uncertain. CDR1 is MDHEN and CDR2 is SYDVKM in the germline V gene. Trimming stripped 4 bases from V and 2 bases from J, with 20 bases between. This CDR3 region has 17 residues. CDR3 amino acids: CASSWNGADLNNYGYTF. The CDR3 DNA sequence: TGTGCCAGCAGTTGGAACGGAGCGGACCTCAACAACTATGGCTACACCTTC.

The chain combines TRBV5-6 with TRBJ2-7; 15 bases agree with TRBD2. The CDR3 totals 19 residues. Germline CDR1 reads SGHDT; CDR2 reads YYEEEE. Trimming removed 3 bases from V and 0 bases from J; junction bases left unmatched: 10. Written as DNA, the CDR3 is TGTGCCAGCAGCTCTCCGGGACTAGCGGGGGGTCATAGCTCCTACGAGCAGTACTTC. Translated: CASSSPGLAGGHSSYEQYF.

This rearrangement joins TRBV9 to TRBJ1-1; 9 bases match TRBD1. Trimming cost V 1 base and J 4 bases; bases outside gene matches: 8. The CDR3 spans 16 residues. Germline values: CDR1 SGDLS, CDR2 YYNGEE. The CDR3 loop is CASSVRDRVAGTEAFF. The CDR3 coding sequence is TGTGCCAGCAGCGTAAGGGACAGGGTTGCAGGCACTGAAGCTTTCTTT.

This chain uses TRBV25-1 with TRBJ1-2, with no clear D. V lost 4 bases and J lost 3, with 9 bases in between. The germline gives CDR1 MGHDK, CDR2 SYGVNS. The CDR3 contains 13 residues. The CDR3 bases are TGTGCCAGCAGTGGAGGGAACTACTATGGCTACACCTTC. Its protein is CASSGGNYYGYTF.

The chain joins TRBV5-1 to TRBJ2-3, with 10 bases matching TRBD1. J lost 1 base, V lost 4 bases, and 3 bases had no gene match. The CDR3 runs to 15 residues. From germline, CDR1 is SGHRS and CDR2 YFSETQ. The DNA for the CDR3 is TGCGCCAGCAGCGGAGGACAGGGGGGCACAGATACGCAGTATTTT. This sequence encodes CASSGGQGGTDTQYF.

The J gene is TRBJ1-2, the V gene TRBV19, with TRBD1 matching 9 bases. Germline CDR1 is LNHDA and CDR2 is SQIVND (reference sequence). The length of the CDR3 is 13 residues. Losses at the gene ends were 5 bases for V and 7 bases for J; bases not matched to a gene: 5. CDR3 sequence (DNA): TGTGCCAGTAGTGGGACAGGGACAGGTGGCTACACCTTC. Amino acids: CASSGTGTGGYTF.